Listed here is a single T cell receptor (beta chain). The CDR3 has 13 residues. The V segment lost 6 bases and the J segment 5 bases; nucleotides outside the gene matches: 5. Per germline, CDR1 SQVTM and CDR2 ANQGSEA. These data come from a study of blood T cell repertoires in COVID-19. The repertoire was sequenced with immunoSEQ multiplex PCR; TCRdb's copy has only in-frame clones and lacks some. This repertoire shows approximately 73,000 clones, about 89% found once; its top ten account for approximately 1.8%. The sequenced sample was peripheral blood. V gene TRBV29-1 combines with J gene TRBJ1-2; 11 nucleotides agree with TRBD1. The receptor was isolated from a woman aged 60-75 years with acute or convalescent COVID-19. This CDR3 reads CSVGGDRGYGYTF. The CDR3 DNA is TGCAGCGTCGGAGGGGACAGGGGGTATGGCTACACCTTC.